A single sample is the source of the 10 T cell receptor beta chains below, sequenced in a study of post-analysis software for immune sequencing data. Points from the study as a whole: Patients used four to six TRBV segments, including TRBV5-6, TRBV5-1 and TRBV20-1, more often than controls.

Their cognate antigens are unknown. Unique molecular identifiers were carried by the TCR beta cDNA libraries. TCRdb redid the calling of the PCR reads with MiXCR, one entry per CDR3 protein. The sample has over 700,000 distinct CDR3 sequences, 30% seen once. The sample taken for sequencing was blood. These receptors were obtained from a girl under 18 with multiple sclerosis.

This clonotype was seen a handful of times. The rearrangement links TRBV6-5 to TRBJ2-1; 8 bases are shared with TRBD2. From germline, CDR1 is MNHEY and CDR2 SVGAGI. J was trimmed by 7 bases and V by 2 bases; bases with no gene match: 1. This CDR3 spans 13 amino acids. CDR3 protein: CASSYTGGNEQFF. The CDR3 bases are TGTGCCAGCAGTTACACGGGGGGGAATGAGCAGTTCTTC.

The chain uses TRBV3-1 and TRBJ2-1, with D perhaps TRBD1 or TRBD2 (6 bases each). There are 16 residues in the CDR3. V lost 4 bases to trimming and J lost 6 bases, with 19 bases between them. Germline values: CDR1 LGHDT, CDR2 YNNKEL (reference sequence). The CDR3 here is CASSPPKGGPSNEQFF. The CDR3 coding sequence is TGTGCCAGCAGCCCACCTAAAGGGGGGCCGTCCAATGAGCAGTTCTTC.

This clonotype has more than one count but fewer than ten. The chain combines TRBV7-9 with TRBJ2-5; TRBD1 is a possible D gene (6 bases). The germline V gene encodes CDR1 SEHNR and CDR2 FQNEAQ (reference sequence). The CDR3 sequence is 14 residues long. Trimming stripped 5 bases from V and 4 bases from J, with 14 bases between. DNA for the CDR3: TGTGCCAGCAGCACGACAGGTGGTCCAGAGACCCAGTACTTC. As protein: CASSTTGGPETQYF.

Only a few counts were recorded for this clonotype. The genes are TRBV15 and TRBJ1-5; 7 nucleotides agree with TRBD1. This CDR3 region has 15 residues. Germline-derived CDR1 and CDR2 are LNHNV and YYDKDF (reference sequence). J was trimmed by 6 bases and V by 1 base; bases with no gene match: 6. Here the CDR3 DNA reads TGTGCCACCAGCAGAGGCAGGGGGGAGGCTCAGCCCCAGCATTTT. Protein product: CATSRGRGEAQPQHF.

The sample holds a few counts of this clonotype. The chain recombines TRBV6-5 with TRBJ1-1; D unresolved. CDR3 size: 14 residues. With 2 bases removed from V and 9 bases from J, the gap between germline ends came to 16 bases. From germline, CDR1 is MNHEY and CDR2 SVGAGI. As DNA, the CDR3 is TGTGCCAGCAGTTACGCCCGGGAACAAACCCAAGCTTTCTTT. Protein sequence: CASSYAREQTQAFF.

Points on this clonotype: This may come from a read error, since a much larger clone is one base off. The chain recombines TRBV20-1 with TRBJ2-7; D is possibly TRBD1 (7 bases). The ends were cut back, 7 bases at V and 5 bases at J, with 18 bases in the middle. Looked up from germline, CDR1 is DFQATT and CDR2 is SNEGSKA (reference sequence). This CDR3 is built from 13 residues. The CDR3 nucleotides read TGCAGTGGGCGGGACAGTCTCCGAAACGAGCAGTACTTC. Translation gives CSGRDSLRNEQYF.

Notes on this clonotype: Relative to the germline gene, one junction end is altered; a read error may explain this. The CDR3 region is CVSSSVYYEQYF. The CDR3 coding sequence is TGTGTCAGCAGCTCCGTATACTACGAGCAGTACTTC. This chain connects TRBV5-6 to TRBJ2-4; D is uncertain. With the DNA end fitting TRBJ2-7 better, the J assignment may be wrong. Germline CDR1 and CDR2: SGHDT and YYEEEE. The CDR3 runs to 12 residues.

The CDR3 coding sequence is TGCAGTGCTAGACAGTTCAGACCTAGCACAGATACGCAGTATTTT. As protein: CSARQFRPSTDTQYF. This sequence joins TRBV20-1 and TRBJ2-3; D gene uncertain. V lost 2 bases, J lost 0 bases, and 12 bases lay in between. Per the germline V gene, CDR1 is DFQATT and CDR2 is SNEGSKA (reference sequence). The CDR3 length is 15 residues.

This clonotype was counted between two and nine times. The chain carries TRBV10-3 and TRBJ1-2, with D unclear. CDR1 and CDR2 (germline): ENHRY, SYGVKD. Trimming shortened V by 6 bases and J by 7 bases, and 15 bases separated the two germline ends. This CDR3 has 13 amino acids. The CDR3 sequence: CAISADPWGGYTF. The DNA of the CDR3 is TGTGCCATCAGCGCGGACCCTTGGGGTGGCTACACCTTC.

A remark on this clonotype: With a much larger clone just one base away, this may be a read error. The rearrangement uses TRBV4-3 and TRBJ2-7, with 7 bases aligning to TRBD2. The CDR3 extends over 14 amino acids. The germline CDR1 and CDR2 sequences are LGHNA and YSLEER. CDR3 bases: TGCGCCAGCAGCCAAGAGGGGAGGGGCTACGAGCAGGACTTC. Protein: CASSQEGRGYEQDF.